This TCR beta chain was observed in a study of CD8+CD57+ T cells in acquired aplastic anemia. Study at large: The study obtained an average of about 3.4 ug of DNA from sorted CD4+ and CD8+ cells.

From germline, CDR1 is LNHNV and CDR2 YYDKDF (reference sequence). The CDR3 has 15 residues. V gave up 0 bases and J gave up 2 bases, with 9 bases separating them. The study profiled TCR beta VDJ and CDR3 using genomic DNA as template. TCRdb called the reads again in MiXCR, with one record for every CDR3 protein. Among about 190,000 distinct CDR3 sequences listed, 55% to 70% were seen once. Many counts were recorded for this clonotype. Its target is unknown. Whole-study findings and limits: CD8+ Simpson's diversity did not differ significantly between patients and controls. Roughly 27 shared CD8+ CDR3s appeared highly expressed within patients' immunodominant clones.

Sequencing was carried out using sorted CD4+, CD8+, or CD8+CD57+ T cells (not recorded which) from PBMCs. The V call is TRBV15, the J call TRBJ2-3; D not certain. This receptor was identified in a human donor with severe aplastic anemia or a healthy control (not recorded which). The DNA for the CDR3 is TGTGCCACCAGCAGAGATCGGGTTCACACAGATACGCAGTATTTT. This translates into CATSRDRVHTDTQYF. Using reference TRBV15 and TRBJ2-3 for the parts outside the CDR3, the full variable domain is DAMVIQNPRYQVTQFGKPVTLSCSQTLNHNVMYWYQQKSSQAPKLLFHYYDKDFNNEADTPDNFQSRRPNTSFCFLDIRSPGLGDTAMYLCATSRDRVHTDTQYFGPGTRLTVL.